The TCR beta chain under discussion was sequenced for a study of T-cell memory formation after mild COVID-19. Whole-study context: Clustering of TCRs was largely donor specific.

It was 5'RACE with constant-segment primers that produced the TCR alpha and TCR beta cDNA libraries, which carried sample barcodes and UMIs. TCRdb analysed the 5' RACE reads with MiXCR anew, one entry per CDR3 protein. The table includes under 250,000 distinct CDR3 sequences, 15% detected once. The germline V gene has CDR1 MNHEY and CDR2 SVGAGI. The CDR3 sequence is 15 residues long. Trimming shortened V by 6 bases and J by 5 bases, and 19 bases separated the two germline ends. Broader study findings: Proof of SARS-CoV-2 specificity was absent for the second-wave clones that crested on day 37. The pre-infection memory compartment contained some responding clones, suggesting cross-reactive memory joined.

A few counts support this clonotype. Its antigen is still unknown. The TCR sequence derives from an adult woman who had mild COVID-19 (a few samples of this study predate the infection). Cell type and time point are not known. Sequencing used PBMCs or a T cell subset sorted from them (not recorded which). This chain connects TRBV6-5 to TRBJ1-1; a weak D match, TRBD1 (6 bases). The CDR3 DNA reads as TGTGCCAGCAGACTCGGTCTACAGGGAGCGACTGAAGCTTTCTTT. It encodes CASRLGLQGATEAFF.